This T cell receptor beta chain was captured by sequencing in a study of PD-L1 blockade in urothelial cancer. Study context: Atezolizumab, begun by patients in about 2014, was given at 1,200 mg intravenously every 3 weeks. When blood samples were assessed, the median T cell count was some 150,000.

The V and J ends lost 1 base and 8 bases respectively, with 6 bases between them. CDR1 LNHNV and CDR2 YYDKDF come from the germline V gene (reference sequence). CDR3 length equals 12 residues. Spiked synthetic TCR analogs estimated absolute template abundance per PCR. Sequencing used immunoSEQ multiplex PCR; TCRdb keeps in-frame clones, though not all of them. Of under 120,000 clones listed, roughly 84% were seen once; the top ten hold about 2.2%. The sequencing used PBMCs, collected around atezolizumab (anti-PD-L1) treatment. This TCR was sampled from a man aged 50 to 60 with urothelial cancer. V is TRBV15 and J is TRBJ2-1, with TRBD2 as a possible D gene (5 bases). The chain's CDR3 is CATSRVRDEQFF. The CDR3 DNA is TGTGCCACCAGCAGAGTGAGGGATGAGCAGTTCTTC.